A single sample gave rise to the 2 T cell receptor beta chains below, sequenced in a study of blood T cell repertoires in COVID-19. Assay used: immunoSEQ multiplex PCR; TCRdb lists only in-frame clones, some missing. The sample lists some 90,000 clones, approximately 86% occurring once. Material: peripheral blood. The receptors shown here come from a woman of 80 years or more with acute or convalescent COVID-19.

This clone was found a few times. This chain links TRBV4-1 with TRBJ1-2; 8 nucleotides line up with TRBD1. The CDR3 consists of 15 residues. Germline V CDR1 and CDR2: MGHRA, YSYEKL. V trimming: 4 bases; J trimming: 8 bases; junction bases outside the gene matches: 12. CDR3 sequence: CASSLLAGRGHGYTF. The CDR3 region has the DNA TGCGCCAGCAGCCTTCTTGCCGGCAGGGGGCACGGCTACACCTTC.

This rearrangement joins TRBV3-1 (or the pseudogene TRBV3-2) to TRBJ2-3, with 7 positions matching TRBD2. CDR1 and CDR2 from the germline V gene are LGHDT and YNNKEL (reference sequence). The CDR3 totals 16 residues. With V trimmed by 3 bases and J by 1 base, 7 bases remained unmatched. This CDR3 reads CASSQGRAGGTDTQYF. The CDR3 region has the DNA TGTGCCAGCAGCCAGGGCCGGGCGGGGGGCACAGATACGCAGTATTTT.